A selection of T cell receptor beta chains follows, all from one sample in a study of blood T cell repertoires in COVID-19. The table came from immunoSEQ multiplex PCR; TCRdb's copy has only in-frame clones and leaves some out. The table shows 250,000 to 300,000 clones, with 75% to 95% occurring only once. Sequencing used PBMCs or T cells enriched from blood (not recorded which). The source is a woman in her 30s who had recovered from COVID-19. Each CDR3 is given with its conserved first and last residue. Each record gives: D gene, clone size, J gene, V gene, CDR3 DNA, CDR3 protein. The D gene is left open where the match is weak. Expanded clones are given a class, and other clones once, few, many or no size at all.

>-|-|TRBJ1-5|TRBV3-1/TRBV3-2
TGTGCCAGCAGCCAAGGGAGGGTAATACAGCCCCAGCATTTT
CASSQGRVIQPQHF
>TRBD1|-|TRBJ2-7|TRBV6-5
TGTGCCAGCAGTTACTCTGGACAGGGGAGAATGGAGCAGTACTTC
CASSYSGQGRMEQYF
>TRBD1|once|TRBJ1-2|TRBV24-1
TGTGCCACCAGTGAGGGGGACAGTTATGGCTACACCTTC
CATSEGDSYGYTF
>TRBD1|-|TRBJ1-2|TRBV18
TGTGCCAGCTCACGTCGGACAGGGGTTAACTATGGCTACACCTTC
CASSRRTGVNYGYTF
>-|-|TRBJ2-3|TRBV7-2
TGTGCCAGCAGCCTCCGTCCCACAGATACGCAGTATTTT
CASSLRPTDTQYF
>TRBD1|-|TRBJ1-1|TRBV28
TGTGCCAGCAGTTGGACAGGGGTGGGCACTGAAGCTTTCTTT
CASSWTGVGTEAFF
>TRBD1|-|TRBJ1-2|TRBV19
TGTGCCAGTAGTAATTTGGACAGGGGTGACAGAAGCTATGGCTACACCTTC
CASSNLDRGDRSYGYTF
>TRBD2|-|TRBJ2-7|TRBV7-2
TGTGCCAGCGGAGCGGGAGCGAACGAGCAGTACTTC
CASGAGANEQYF
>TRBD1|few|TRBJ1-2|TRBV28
TGTGCCAGCAGCCGAACCGACAGGGGACTTTCCTATGGCTACACCTTC
CASSRTDRGLSYGYTF
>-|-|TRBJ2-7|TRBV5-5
TGTGCCAGCAGCTTGGCTGAGCCCCGCTCCGAGCAGTACTTC
CASSLAEPRSEQYF
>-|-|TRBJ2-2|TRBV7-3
TGTGCCAGCAGCTATTCAAACACCGGGGAGCTGTTTTTT
CASSYSNTGELFF
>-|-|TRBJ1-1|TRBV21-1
TGTGCCAGCAGCGGTACAGGGGTTCGCACTGAAGCTTTCTTT
CASSGTGVRTEAFF
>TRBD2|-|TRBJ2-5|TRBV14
TGTGCCAGCAGCTTGGGACTAGCGGGAGACCCTCCGGGAGAGACCCAGTACTTC
CASSLGLAGDPPGETQYF
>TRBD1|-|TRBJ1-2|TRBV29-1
TGCAGCGTTGATAGCCTGGGACAGCACTATGGCTACACCTTC
CSVDSLGQHYGYTF
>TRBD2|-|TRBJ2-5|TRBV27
TGTGCCAGCAGACTAGCGGGAGTCTCTGAGACCCAGTACTTC
CASRLAGVSETQYF
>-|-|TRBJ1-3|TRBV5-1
TGCGCCAGCAGCTTGGACAGTAGAAACACCATATATTTT
CASSLDSRNTIYF
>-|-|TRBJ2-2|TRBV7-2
TGTGCCAGCAGCTTAACTACGGGGTCGAACACCGGGGAGCTGTTTTTT
CASSLTTGSNTGELFF
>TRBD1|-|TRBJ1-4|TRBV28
TGTGCCAGCAGTTCCTTACAGGGGGCGCGGGTGAAACTGTTTTTT
CASSSLQGARVKLFF
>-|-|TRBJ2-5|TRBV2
TGTGCCTCTACGGGGGAGCAAGAGACCCAGTACTTC
CASTGEQETQYF
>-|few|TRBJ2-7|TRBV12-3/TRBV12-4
TGTGCCAGCAGTTTACGGGGAACCTACGAGCAGTACTTC
CASSLRGTYEQYF
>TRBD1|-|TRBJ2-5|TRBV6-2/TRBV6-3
TGTGCCAGCAGTTCCACAGGGGGCTTCGAGACCCAGTACTTC
CASSSTGGFETQYF
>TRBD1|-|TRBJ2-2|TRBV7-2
TGTGCCAGCAGTAGCGGACAGGGGGCTAGCACCGGGGAGCTGTTTTTT
CASSSGQGASTGELFF
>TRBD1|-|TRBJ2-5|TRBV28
TGTGCCAGCAGCGCAACTTGGGACAGGGGAGGGGAGACCCAGTACTTC
CASSATWDRGGETQYF
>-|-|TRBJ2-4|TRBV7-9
TGTGCCAGCAGCTTAGCGGGCGTTACCAAAAACATTCAGTACTTC
CASSLAGVTKNIQYF
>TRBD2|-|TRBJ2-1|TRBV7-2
TGTGCCAGCAGCTTAACTAGCGGGACCTACAATGAGCAGTTCTTC
CASSLTSGTYNEQFF
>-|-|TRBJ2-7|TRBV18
TGTGCCAGCTCACCAACGGAGCGGCAACCCTACGAGCAGTACTTC
CASSPTERQPYEQYF
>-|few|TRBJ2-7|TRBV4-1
TGCGCCAGCAGCCAAGATACGGGTAACTACGAGCAGTACTTC
CASSQDTGNYEQYF
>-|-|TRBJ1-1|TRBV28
TGTGCCAGCAGTTTGATTTCCGGGATCGGTGGTGGCACTGAAGCTTTCTTT
CASSLISGIGGGTEAFF
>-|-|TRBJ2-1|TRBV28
TGTGCCAGCAGTTTAGCATTACTAGCCCCCTACAATGAGCAGTTCTTC
CASSLALLAPYNEQFF
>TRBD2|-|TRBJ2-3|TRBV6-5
TGTGCCAGCACTCCACTAGCGGGAGTAAGAAATACGCAGTATTTT
CASTPLAGVRNTQYF
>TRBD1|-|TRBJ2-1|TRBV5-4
TGTGCCAGCAGCATGGGACAGAATTTCAATGAGCAGTTCTTC
CASSMGQNFNEQFF
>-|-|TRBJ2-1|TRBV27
TGTGCCAGCAGCCAAACTTTAGCTTTCTCCTACAATGAGCAGTTCTTC
CASSQTLAFSYNEQFF
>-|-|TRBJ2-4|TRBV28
TGTGCCAGCAGTTTATCCAGGGACATTCAGTACTTC
CASSLSRDIQYF
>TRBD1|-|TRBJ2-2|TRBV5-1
TGCGCCAGCAGCCCCCGGACAGGAAACACCGGGGAGCTGTTTTTT
CASSPRTGNTGELFF
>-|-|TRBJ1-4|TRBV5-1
TGCGCCAGCAGCTTGGCGCAGGGAACAGAAAAACTGTTTTTT
CASSLAQGTEKLFF
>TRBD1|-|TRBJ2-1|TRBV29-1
TGCAGCGTTGAAGGGCAGGGGGTTGGTGAGCAGTTCTTC
CSVEGQGVGEQFF
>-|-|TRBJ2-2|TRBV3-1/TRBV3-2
TGTGCCAGCAGCCAAGGGGCCCCCGGGGAGCTGTTTTTT
CASSQGAPGELFF
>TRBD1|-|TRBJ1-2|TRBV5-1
TGCGCCAGCAGCTTAACCACCGGGACAGGGTACTATGGCTACACCTTC
CASSLTTGTGYYGYTF
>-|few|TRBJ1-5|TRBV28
TGTGCCAGCTTCCAGGTCAATCAGCCCCAGCATTTT
CASFQVNQPQHF
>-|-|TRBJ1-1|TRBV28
TGTGCCACCCTAGGACAGTCGAACACTGAAGCTTTCTTT
CATLGQSNTEAFF
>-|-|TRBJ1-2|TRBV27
TGTGCCAGCAGTTTATTCGGGAACTATGGCTACACCTTC
CASSLFGNYGYTF